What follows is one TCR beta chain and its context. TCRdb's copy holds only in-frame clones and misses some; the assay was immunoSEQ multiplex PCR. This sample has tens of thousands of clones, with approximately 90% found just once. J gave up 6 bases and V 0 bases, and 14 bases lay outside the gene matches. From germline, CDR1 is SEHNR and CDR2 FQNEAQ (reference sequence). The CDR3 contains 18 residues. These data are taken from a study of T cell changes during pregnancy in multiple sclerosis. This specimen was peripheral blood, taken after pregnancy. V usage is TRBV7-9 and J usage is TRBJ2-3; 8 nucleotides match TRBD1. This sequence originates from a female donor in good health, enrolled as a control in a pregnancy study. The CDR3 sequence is CASSLAATGAPEPDTQYF. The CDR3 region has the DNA TGTGCCAGCAGCTTAGCCGCGACAGGGGCCCCGGAGCCCGATACGCAGTATTTT.